Presented here are 26 T cell receptor beta chains from one specimen sequenced in a study of shared T cell receptors in the human thymus. Some clones are missing from TCRdb's copy, which holds only in-frame ones; the method was immunoSEQ multiplex PCR. The table lists about 710,000 clones, around 87% of them singletons. This same sample was also taken into another study, of human thymus T cells.

The sample comprised thymocytes. The receptors shown here come from a boy in the first two years of life with a congenital heart defect.

The J gene is TRBJ1-1, the V gene TRBV15, with D possibly matching TRBD1 (6 bases). With 1 base removed from V and 0 bases from J, the gap between germline ends came to 12 bases. This CDR3 region has 16 residues. Per germline, CDR1 LNHNV and CDR2 YYDKDF (reference sequence). CDR3 coding DNA: TGTGCCACCAGCAGAGCTTCCCAGGGGATGAACACTGAAGCTTTCTTT. This translates into CATSRASQGMNTEAFF.

The rearrangement joins TRBV5-8 to TRBJ1-1; TRBD1 is a possible D gene (6 bases). The germline CDR1 and CDR2 sequences are SGHTS and YDEGEE. The length of the CDR3 is 16 residues. Deletions cut 3 bases from V and 0 bases from J, with 15 bases between. The CDR3 loop reads CASSYYQGRMNTEAFF. The CDR3 bases are TGTGCCAGCAGCTATTATCAGGGGCGCATGAACACTGAAGCTTTCTTT.

As concerns this clone: The sample holds other DNA sequences that translate to the same CDR3. J is TRBJ2-7 and V is TRBV5-1; weak D call: TRBD2 (6 bases). V was trimmed by 0 bases and J by 3 bases, leaving 13 bases between them. The CDR3 has 15 residues. The germline CDR1 and CDR2 sequences are SGHRS and YFSETQ. This CDR3 reads CASSLGQGLGYEQYF. In DNA form, the CDR3 reads TGCGCCAGCAGCTTGGGGCAGGGACTTGGCTACGAGCAGTACTTC.

V is TRBV18 and J is TRBJ1-4; a weak D match, TRBD1 (6 bases). With 8 bases removed from V and 4 bases from J, the gap between germline ends came to 17 bases. Germline CDR1 KGHSH, CDR2 LQKENI. The CDR3 runs 15 residues. The CDR3 here is CASGPNRALNEKLFF. CDR3 DNA: TGTGCCAGCGGGCCGAACAGGGCCCTTAATGAAAAACTGTTTTTT.

This sequence joins TRBV30 and TRBJ1-5, with D possibly matching TRBD1 (5 bases). This CDR3 comprises 13 residues. Germline V CDR1 and CDR2: GTSNPN, SVGIG (reference sequence). V was clipped by 5 bases and J by 3 bases, with 11 bases between them. This CDR3 reads CAWGLGVNQPQHF. In DNA form, the CDR3 reads TGTGCCTGGGGTTTAGGGGTCAATCAGCCCCAGCATTTT.

The chain employs TRBV5-1 and TRBJ2-1, with TRBD2 identical over 8 bases. V trimming: 9 bases; J trimming: 3 bases; junction bases outside the gene matches: 17. CDR1 and CDR2 from the germline V gene are SGHRS and YFSETQ. This CDR3 comprises 17 residues. The CDR3 spells CATRDPASGPFYNEQFF. The CDR3 coding sequence is TGCGCCACCCGGGACCCAGCTAGCGGGCCGTTCTACAATGAGCAGTTCTTC.

This CDR3 reads CASSVGYSGTGRDEQYF. For the CDR3, the DNA is TGTGCCAGCAGCGTAGGGTATAGTGGGACAGGGCGCGACGAGCAGTACTTC. The chain employs TRBV9 and TRBJ2-7, with 9 bases fitting TRBD1. The CDR3 contains 17 residues. CDR1 and CDR2 (germline): SGDLS, YYNGEE. J was trimmed by 5 bases and V by 0 bases; bases with no gene match: 12.

This clone was observed a few times. The chain couples TRBV5-6 to TRBJ2-7; 7 nucleotides match TRBD1. CDR1 is SGHDT and CDR2 is YYEEEE in the germline V gene. After removal of 5 bases from V and 5 bases from J, the junction contained 13 bases not matched to a gene. The CDR3 contains 15 residues. CDR3 protein: CASSWVDRSAHEQYF. CDR3 in DNA: TGTGCCAGCAGTTGGGTGGACAGGAGTGCCCACGAGCAGTACTTC. The full variable domain, its missing parts supplied by reference TRBV5-6 and TRBJ2-7, is DAGVTQSPTHLIKTRGQQVTLRCSPKSGHDTVSWYQQALGQGPQFIFQYYEEEERQRGNFPDRFSGHQFPNYSSELNVNALLLGDSALYLCASSWVDRSAHEQYFGPGTRLTVT.

The chain combines TRBV2 with TRBJ1-1; maybe TRBD1 (5 bases). The germline V gene has CDR1 SNHLY and CDR2 FYNNEI. The CDR3 runs to 10 residues. The V gene lost 7 bases and the J gene lost 11 bases, with 11 bases spanning the gap. The CDR3 DNA reads TGTGCCAGCACTCTCAGGGCGGCTTTCTTT. Its translation is CASTLRAAFF.

The rearrangement uses TRBV14 and TRBJ1-2; 7 bases are shared with TRBD1. CDR1 and CDR2 from the germline V gene are SGHDN and FVKESK. Losses at the gene ends were 0 bases for V and 3 bases for J; bases not matched to a gene: 4. CDR3 length: 15 residues. In nucleotides, the CDR3 is TGTGCCAGCAGCCAAGATTGGGACAGTGACTATGGCTACACCTTC. Translation gives CASSQDWDSDYGYTF.

The rearrangement links TRBV5-6 to TRBJ2-1; 7 nucleotides line up with TRBD1. J was trimmed by 9 bases and V by 1 base; bases with no gene match: 16. This CDR3 has 17 residues. CDR1 and CDR2 (germline): SGHDT, YYEEEE. DNA of the CDR3: TGTGCCAGCAGCTTGAGCGTTCAGGGACAGCGGACCCCTGAGCAGTTCTTC. It encodes CASSLSVQGQRTPEQFF.

J is TRBJ2-7 and V is TRBV21-1; TRBD1 was called by the table and not checked on the DNA. TRBV21-1 is termed a pseudogene. The CDR3 extends over 16 amino acids. CDR3 nucleotides: TGTGCCAGCACCCGAAGGGGACATCAGAGCTCCTACGAGCAGTACTTC. Protein product: CASTRRGHQSSYEQYF.

The CDR3: CASRTGRTEAFF. In DNA, the CDR3 is TGTGCCAGCAGGACAGGGCGGACTGAAGCTTTCTTT. This chain uses TRBV6-5 with TRBJ1-1, with 7 bases identical to TRBD1. In germline, CDR1 is MNHEY, CDR2 SVGAGI. The CDR3 loop spans 12 amino acids. After removal of 6 bases from V and 5 bases from J, the junction contained 3 bases not matched to a gene.

The chain uses TRBV13 and TRBJ2-3; TRBD2 aligns across 13 bases. The germline gives CDR1 PRHDT, CDR2 FYEKMQ (reference sequence). V dropped 2 bases and J dropped 4; count of bases not matched to a gene: 9. The CDR3 runs to 18 residues. CDR3: CASSLSRRGLAGPDTQYF. In DNA, the CDR3 is TGTGCCAGCAGCTTAAGCCGTCGGGGACTAGCGGGACCAGATACGCAGTATTTT.

V gene TRBV7-3 combines with J gene TRBJ2-7; TRBD2 matches 12 bases. The CDR3 runs to 16 residues. The V gene's germline CDR1 is SGHTA and CDR2 FQGTGA. V was clipped by 5 bases and J by 2 bases; unmatched bases: 7. CDR3 in amino acids: CASSPDLAGGPYEQYF. CDR3 nucleotides: TGTGCCAGCAGCCCCGATCTAGCGGGGGGGCCCTACGAGCAGTACTTC. Based on the CDR3 plus reference TRBV7-3 and TRBJ2-7, the full variable domain is GAGVSQTPSNKVTEKGKYVELRCDPISGHTALYWYRQSLGQGPEFLIYFQGTGAADDSGLPNDRFFAVRPEGSVSTLKIQRTERGDSAVYLCASSPDLAGGPYEQYFGPGTRLTVT.

As for this clone: Other nucleotide sequences from this sample produce the same CDR3. V usage is TRBV4-2 and J usage is TRBJ2-3, with 12 nucleotides matching TRBD2. CDR1 and CDR2 from the germline V gene are LGHNA and YNFKEQ. The CDR3 contains 17 residues. J gave up 2 bases and V 0 bases, and 3 bases lay outside the gene matches. Here the CDR3 reads CASSQESSGGATDTQYF. CDR3 in DNA: TGTGCCAGCAGCCAAGAATCTAGCGGGGGGGCCACAGATACGCAGTATTTT.

The chain joins TRBV6-5 to TRBJ1-5; D remains unclear. Trimming removed 6 bases from V and 0 bases from J, with 9 bases in between. Germline CDR1 MNHEY, CDR2 SVGAGI. CDR3 size: 14 residues. CDR3: CASRTRDSNQPQHF. In nucleotides, the CDR3 is TGTGCCAGCAGGACGAGGGATAGCAATCAGCCCCAGCATTTT.

This chain joins TRBV6-5 and TRBJ2-7; D is undetermined. The CDR3 is 12 amino acids. Germline lookup yields CDR1 MNHEY and CDR2 SVGAGI. Between the trimmed V and J ends, which lost 8 bases and 7 bases, there was a span of 15 bases. The CDR3 region has the DNA TGTGCCAGCGGGTTAGCAAGAGGTGAGCAGTACTTC. Protein: CASGLARGEQYF.

The gene calls are TRBV7-7 and TRBJ2-2; the match to TRBD1 covers 7 bases. The CDR3 extends over 15 amino acids. From germline, CDR1 is SSHAT and CDR2 FNYEAQ (reference sequence). V shed 5 bases, J shed 1 base, and the junction held 4 bases outside the gene matches. This CDR3 is CASSPRTGNTGELFF. As DNA, the CDR3 is TGTGCCAGCAGCCCTCGGACAGGGAACACCGGGGAGCTGTTTTTT.

The chain is built from TRBV27 and TRBJ1-2; weak D call: TRBD1 (5 bases). Looked up from germline, CDR1 is MNHEY and CDR2 is SMNVEV (reference sequence). This CDR3 has 15 amino acids. V was cut by 7 bases and J by 7 bases, with 22 bases left in between. CDR3 loop: CASTPEWQGGGGYTF. The CDR3 region has the DNA TGTGCCAGCACCCCGGAATGGCAGGGCGGTGGTGGCTACACCTTC.

The rearrangement joins TRBV7-2 to TRBJ2-1, with 7 nucleotides matching TRBD1. Germline loops: CDR1 SGHTA, CDR2 FQGNSA. The CDR3 has 16 residues. The V segment lost 1 base and the J segment 4 bases; nucleotides outside the gene matches: 7. DNA of the CDR3: TGTGCCAGCAGCTTAGGAGGGACAGTTCCGTACAATGAGCAGTTCTTC. Translating gives CASSLGGTVPYNEQFF.

The V gene is TRBV7-2, the J gene TRBJ2-5; 11 bases align to TRBD2. Trimming cost V 5 bases and J 2 bases; bases outside gene matches: 7. The length of the CDR3 is 16 residues. CDR1 is SGHTA and CDR2 is FQGNSA in the germline V gene. The CDR3 sequence is CASSPRRLAGQETQYF. The CDR3 coding sequence is TGTGCCAGCAGCCCGAGGCGACTAGCGGGACAAGAGACCCAGTACTTC.

This clone has only one observation. The V and J genes are TRBV18 and TRBJ1-2; 9 nucleotides match TRBD1. With 6 bases clipped from V and 1 base from J, the junction kept 6 bases outside the gene matches. This CDR3 comprises 15 residues. In germline, CDR1 is KGHSH, CDR2 LQKENI. CDR3 in DNA: TGTGCCAGCTCGTCGACAGGGGGACTTAACTATGGCTACACCTTC. This codes for CASSSTGGLNYGYTF.

The rearrangement links TRBV7-2 to TRBJ2-1, with 7 bases matching TRBD2. CDR1 SGHTA and CDR2 FQGNSA come from the germline V gene. The trim removed 4 bases at V and 7 bases at J, leaving 4 bases unmatched. The CDR3 length is 13 residues. For the CDR3, the DNA is TGTGCCAGCAGCTCTACTAGCGTTAATGAGCAGTTCTTC. It specifies CASSSTSVNEQFF.

The genes are TRBV5-3 and TRBJ2-2; 7 nucleotides agree with TRBD2. TRBV5-3 is marked as an open reading frame, function uncertain. The ends lost 4 bases at V and 5 bases at J; junction bases unmatched: 14. This CDR3 has 17 amino acids. The DNA for the CDR3 is TGTGCCAGAAGCGGGCCCCCTAGCGGAGGGTGGACCGGGGAGCTGTTTTTT. Translating gives CARSGPPSGGWTGELFF.

The rearrangement joins TRBV15 to TRBJ2-6; the match to TRBD2 covers 7 bases. Germline loops: CDR1 LNHNV, CDR2 YYDKDF (reference sequence). The CDR3 is made up of 15 amino acids. V trimming: 3 bases; J trimming: 2 bases; junction bases outside the gene matches: 1. The CDR3 protein is CATSRGGAGANVLTF. In DNA form, the CDR3 reads TGTGCCACCAGCAGGGGGGGGGCTGGGGCCAACGTCCTGACTTTC.